The rows below give T cell receptor beta chains drawn from one sample of a study of shared clonotypes between healthy human individuals. Generated by immunoSEQ multiplex PCR, the TCRdb table keeps only in-frame clones and is missing some. Counted here are about 520,000 clones, approximately 95% occurring once; the ten biggest clones make up about 0.068%. Sequencing used naive CD4+ T cells sorted from blood. The receptor source for this set is a woman aged 25 to 39 in good health. Each CDR3 is given without its conserved first and last residue.

v_gene: TRBV6-5; CDR3aa: ASSRGDTGGSPLH
v_gene: TRBV27; CDR3aa: ASSIRTSGSNVQY
v_gene: TRBV25-1; CDR3aa: ASSGTTSYEQY
v_gene: TRBV5-6; CDR3aa: ASSPLRGGVLTYEQY
v_gene: TRBV28; CDR3aa: AVLWGGGNNEQF
v_gene: TRBV2; CDR3aa: ASSSFLTSGRARETQY
v_gene: TRBV4-1; CDR3aa: ASSQEYGVKF
v_gene: TRBV28; CDR3aa: ASSYSGSYEQY
v_gene: TRBV5-1; CDR3aa: ASSLALNTGELF
v_gene: TRBV28; CDR3aa: ASSFSDYGYT
v_gene: TRBV21-1; CDR3aa: ASSKEGQVYEQY